This TCR beta chain was found in a study of blood T cell repertoires in COVID-19 (TCRdb year 2020). Context from the whole study: Samples from collaborators originated in the United States, Italy and Spain and spanned both the acute and convalescent phases of COVID-19. The material from the prospective study consisted of cDNA or gDNA derived from T cells, B-cell-depleted T cells, or PBMCs. The dataset comprised deeply sampled blood TCRbeta repertoires from subjects exposed to, actively infected with, or recovered from COVID-19. The repertoires were made available in a free public database intended to serve as a resource for research on the immune response to SARS-CoV-2. Samples came from the ongoing ImmuneRACE study (first 160 participants) plus 1,254 subjects from 6 global collaborators. Nearly every sample came with metadata listing a de-identified subject ID, COVID-19 status, age in years and sex. Where HLA class I and class II types were available, the types were taken from metadata supplied by the sample provider, not from assay-based typing. Paper-wide results and their limitations: The amount of clinical and demographic metadata varied by source and participant and was provided uncurated.

As for this clone: The clone's antigen remains unknown. Base qualities were left out, and no much larger clone turns up one base away.

One collaborating source in Seattle enrolled patients during active infection and followed them longitudinally through the course of disease. The collaborating institutions used their own protocols to collect whole blood in K2EDTA tubes. For TCRbeta analysis, collaborators shipped samples in one of three forms: frozen whole blood, isolated PBMCs, or DNA extracted from either of those sample types. The immunoSEQ Assay, a bias-controlled multiplex PCR, was used to amplify TCRbeta CDR3 regions from genomic DNA. Concerning the study's data processing: Nucleated cell counts per sample were estimated from amplification of reference gene primers within the assay. To quantify the absolute abundance of each unique TCRbeta CDR3 rearrangement, sequence reads were collapsed and filtered. For each sample, productive Simpson clonality was calculated as the square root of Simpson's diversity index across productive rearrangements. Drawn from immuneACCESS, this table holds only the in-frame rearrangements with V and J called that TCRdb kept. Clones are partly lost; checked studies trace under half to an unresolved V gene and leave the rest unexplained. V and J calls and clone size are as listed in that table; D and trimming were resolved from the DNA. A total of around 82,000 clones appear in this sample, 85% of them only once. The top ten constitute roughly 8.9% of the sample.

Sequenced sample: peripheral blood. The clonotype originates from a man over 45 with COVID-19, enrolled during active disease.

The CDR3 protein sequence reads: CASSLVDSEAFF. The DNA is TGTGCCAGCAGTTTAGTGGACAGTGAAGCTTTCTTT. The chain is assembled from TRBV28 and TRBJ1-1, and perhaps TRBD1 as D gene, on 6 matching bases. There are 12 amino acids in the CDR3, from cysteine to phenylalanine inclusive. Solely the CDR3 DNA is kept, with 36 bases framed from the first base. The germline V gene specifies MDHEN as CDR1 and SYDVKM as CDR2. V lost 2 bases and J lost 7 bases; the stretch between them is 8 bases long.